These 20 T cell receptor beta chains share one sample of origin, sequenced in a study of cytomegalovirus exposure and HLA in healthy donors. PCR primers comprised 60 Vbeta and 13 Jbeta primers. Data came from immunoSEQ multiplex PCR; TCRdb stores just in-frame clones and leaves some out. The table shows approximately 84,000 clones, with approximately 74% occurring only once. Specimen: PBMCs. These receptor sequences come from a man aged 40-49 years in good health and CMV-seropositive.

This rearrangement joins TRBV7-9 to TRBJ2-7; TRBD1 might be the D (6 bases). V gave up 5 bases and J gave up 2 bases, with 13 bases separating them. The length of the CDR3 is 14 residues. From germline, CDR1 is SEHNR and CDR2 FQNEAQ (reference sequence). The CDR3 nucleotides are TGTGCCAGCAGCCCCAGAGAGGGGGCCTACGAGCAGTACTTC. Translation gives CASSPREGAYEQYF.

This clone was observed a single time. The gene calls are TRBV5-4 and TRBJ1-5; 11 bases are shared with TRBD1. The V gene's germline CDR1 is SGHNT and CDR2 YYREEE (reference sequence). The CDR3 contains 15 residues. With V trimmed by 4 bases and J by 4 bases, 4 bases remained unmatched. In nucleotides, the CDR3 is TGTGCCAGCAGCCCGGGACAGGGGGTTAATCAGCCCCAGCATTTT. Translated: CASSPGQGVNQPQHF.

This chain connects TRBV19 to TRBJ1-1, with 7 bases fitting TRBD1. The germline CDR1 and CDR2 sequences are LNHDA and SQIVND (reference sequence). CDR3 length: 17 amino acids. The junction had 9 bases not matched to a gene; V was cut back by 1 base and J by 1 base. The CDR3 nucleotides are TGTGCCAGTAGTATAGGTGGGACAGCCCTAAGGAACACTGAAGCTTTCTTT. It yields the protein CASSIGGTALRNTEAFF. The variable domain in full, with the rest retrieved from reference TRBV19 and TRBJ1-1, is DGGITQSPKYLFRKEGQNVTLSCEQNLNHDAMYWYRQDPGQGLRLIYYSQIVNDFQKGDIAEGYSVSREKKESFPLTVTSAQKNPTAFYLCASSIGGTALRNTEAFFGQGTRLTVV.

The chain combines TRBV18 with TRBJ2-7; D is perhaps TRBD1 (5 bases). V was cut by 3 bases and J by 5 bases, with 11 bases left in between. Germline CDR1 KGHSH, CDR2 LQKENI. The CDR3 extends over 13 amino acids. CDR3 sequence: CASSPSRAHEQYF. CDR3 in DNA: TGTGCCAGCTCACCTTCCAGGGCCCACGAGCAGTACTTC.

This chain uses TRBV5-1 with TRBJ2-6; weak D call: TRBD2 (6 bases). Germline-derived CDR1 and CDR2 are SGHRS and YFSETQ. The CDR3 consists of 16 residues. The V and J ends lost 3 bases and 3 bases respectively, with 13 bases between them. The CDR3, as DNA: TGCGCCAGCAGCTACCAAATGGGGGGTGGGGCCAACGTCCTGACTTTC. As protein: CASSYQMGGGANVLTF. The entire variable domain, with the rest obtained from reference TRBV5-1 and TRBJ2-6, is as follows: KAGVTQTPRYLIKTRGQQVTLSCSPISGHRSVSWYQQTPGQGLQFLFEYFSETQRNKGNFPGRFSGRQFSNSRSEMNVSTLELGDSALYLCASSYQMGGGANVLTFGAGSRLTVL.

The CDR3 spells CASHSGNTIYF. DNA for the CDR3: TGTGCCAGCCACTCTGGAAACACCATATATTTT. The rearrangement joins TRBV9 to TRBJ1-3; D is undetermined. Germline V gene lookup returns CDR1 SGDLS and CDR2 YYNGEE. The CDR3 sequence is 11 residues long. Trimming took 7 bases from V and 0 from J, leaving 2 bases between them.

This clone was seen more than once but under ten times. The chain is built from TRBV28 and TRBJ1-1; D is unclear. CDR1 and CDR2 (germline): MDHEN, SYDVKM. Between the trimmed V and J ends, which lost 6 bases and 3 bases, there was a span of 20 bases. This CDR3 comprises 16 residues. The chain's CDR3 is CASSPISGRQYTEAFF. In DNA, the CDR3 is TGTGCCAGCAGCCCAATCTCGGGGAGGCAGTACACTGAAGCTTTCTTT. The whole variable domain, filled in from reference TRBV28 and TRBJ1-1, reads DVKVTQSSRYLVKRTGEKVFLECVQDMDHENMFWYRQDPGLGLRLIYFSYDVKMKEKGDIPEGYSVSREKKERFSLILESASTNQTSMYLCASSPISGRQYTEAFFGQGTRLTVV.

The CDR3 DNA reads as TGCGCCAGCAGCCAAGGACAGGGGGCCCAGGAGACCCAGTACTTC. Translating gives CASSQGQGAQETQYF. The chain recombines TRBV5-1 with TRBJ2-5; 11 positions agree with TRBD1. Germline CDR1 is SGHRS and CDR2 is YFSETQ. This CDR3 has 15 residues. The V segment lost 4 bases and the J segment 5 bases; nucleotides outside the gene matches: 7.

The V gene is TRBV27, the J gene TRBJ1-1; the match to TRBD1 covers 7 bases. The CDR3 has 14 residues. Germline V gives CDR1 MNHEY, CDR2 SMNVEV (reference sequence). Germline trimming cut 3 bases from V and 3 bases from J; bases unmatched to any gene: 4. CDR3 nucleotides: TGTGCCAGCAGTTTTAGGGGGCTTTACACTGAAGCTTTCTTT. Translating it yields CASSFRGLYTEAFF.

This CDR3 reads CASSFRVSYNEQFF. The CDR3 DNA sequence: TGTGCCAGCAGCTTCCGGGTATCCTACAATGAGCAGTTCTTC. The rearrangement links TRBV13 to TRBJ2-1; D call uncertain. Germline V gene sequence: CDR1 PRHDT, CDR2 FYEKMQ (reference sequence). The CDR3 loop spans 14 amino acids. Trimming stripped 3 bases from V and 1 base from J, with 7 bases between.

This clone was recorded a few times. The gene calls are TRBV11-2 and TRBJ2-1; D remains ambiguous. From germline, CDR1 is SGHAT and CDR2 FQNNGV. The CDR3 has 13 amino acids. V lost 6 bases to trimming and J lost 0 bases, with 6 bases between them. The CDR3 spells CASSSRSYNEQFF. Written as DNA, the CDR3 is TGTGCCAGCAGTTCCCGCTCCTACAATGAGCAGTTCTTC.

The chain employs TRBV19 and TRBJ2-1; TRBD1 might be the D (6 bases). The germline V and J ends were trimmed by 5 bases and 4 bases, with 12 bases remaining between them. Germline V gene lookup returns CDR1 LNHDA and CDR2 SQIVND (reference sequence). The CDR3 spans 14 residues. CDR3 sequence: CASSRGGIYNEQFF. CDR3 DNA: TGTGCCAGTAGTCGAGGGGGTATTTACAATGAGCAGTTCTTC.

CDR3 nucleotides: TGTGCCAGTAGTATAGATCGGGGCCGACGGAGGGAGGTTAATCAGCCCCAGCATTTT. It encodes CASSIDRGRRREVNQPQHF. The chain employs TRBV19 and TRBJ1-5; possibly TRBD1 for D (5 bases). Looked up from germline, CDR1 is LNHDA and CDR2 is SQIVND (reference sequence). V lost 0 bases to trimming and J lost 4 bases, with 22 bases between them. This CDR3 is built from 19 residues.

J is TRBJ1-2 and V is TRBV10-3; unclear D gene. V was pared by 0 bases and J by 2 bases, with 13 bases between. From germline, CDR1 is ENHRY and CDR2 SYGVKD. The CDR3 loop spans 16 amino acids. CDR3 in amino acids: CAISESITGENYGYTF. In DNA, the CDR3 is TGTGCCATCAGTGAGTCGATTACGGGTGAGAACTATGGCTACACCTTC.

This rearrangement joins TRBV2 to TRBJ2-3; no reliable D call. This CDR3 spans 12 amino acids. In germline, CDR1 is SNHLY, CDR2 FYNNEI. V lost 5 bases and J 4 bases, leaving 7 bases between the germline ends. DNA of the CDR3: TGTGCCAGCAGTCTTGTTCCAGATACGCAGTATTTT. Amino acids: CASSLVPDTQYF.

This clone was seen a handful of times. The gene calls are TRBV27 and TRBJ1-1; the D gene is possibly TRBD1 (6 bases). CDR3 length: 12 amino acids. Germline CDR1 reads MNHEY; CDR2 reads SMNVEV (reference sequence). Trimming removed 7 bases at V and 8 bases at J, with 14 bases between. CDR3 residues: CASTSGGKEAFF. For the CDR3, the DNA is TGTGCCAGCACCTCGGGGGGCAAGGAAGCTTTCTTT.

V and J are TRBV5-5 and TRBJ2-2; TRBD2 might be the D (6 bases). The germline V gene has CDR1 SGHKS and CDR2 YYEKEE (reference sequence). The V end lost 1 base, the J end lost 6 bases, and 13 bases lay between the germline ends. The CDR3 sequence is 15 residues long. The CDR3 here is CASSLLGPGAGELFF. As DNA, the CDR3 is TGTGCCAGCAGCTTGTTAGGGCCGGGGGCCGGGGAGCTGTTTTTT.

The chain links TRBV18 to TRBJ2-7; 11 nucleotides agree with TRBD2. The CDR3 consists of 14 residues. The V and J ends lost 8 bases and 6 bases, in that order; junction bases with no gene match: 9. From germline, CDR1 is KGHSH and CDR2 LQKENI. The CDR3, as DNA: TGTGCCAGCCACACCGGGACTAGCGGCAGCGAGCAGTACTTC. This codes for CASHTGTSGSEQYF.

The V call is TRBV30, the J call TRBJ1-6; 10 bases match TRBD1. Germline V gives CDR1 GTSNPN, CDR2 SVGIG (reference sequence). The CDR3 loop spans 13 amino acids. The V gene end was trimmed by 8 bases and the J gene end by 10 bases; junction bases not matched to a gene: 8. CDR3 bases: TGTGCCACCCGACAGGGGGCGGCCTCACCCCTCCACTTT. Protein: CATRQGAASPLHF. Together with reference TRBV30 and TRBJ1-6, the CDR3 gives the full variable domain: SQTIHQWPATLVQPVGSPLSLECTVEGTSNPNLYWYRQAAGRGLQLLFYSVGIGQISSEVPQNLSASRPQDRQFILSSKKLLLSDSGFYLCATRQGAASPLHFGNGTRLTVT.

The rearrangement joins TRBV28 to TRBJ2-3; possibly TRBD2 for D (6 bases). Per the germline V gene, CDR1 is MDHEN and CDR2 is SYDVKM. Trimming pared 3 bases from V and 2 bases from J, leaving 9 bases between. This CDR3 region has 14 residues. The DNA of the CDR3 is TGTGCCAGCAGTTTGGGCGGGAACACAGATACGCAGTATTTT. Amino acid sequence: CASSLGGNTDTQYF. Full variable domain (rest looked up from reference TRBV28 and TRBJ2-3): DVKVTQSSRYLVKRTGEKVFLECVQDMDHENMFWYRQDPGLGLRLIYFSYDVKMKEKGDIPEGYSVSREKKERFSLILESASTNQTSMYLCASSLGGNTDTQYFGPGTRLTVL.